The next 6 T cell receptor beta chains were all read from a single sample in a study of breast tumors, draining lymph nodes, adjacent tissues. Breast cancer patients provided tissue from their axillary draining lymph nodes. A single record per CDR3 protein comes from TCRdb applying MiXCR to the multiplex PCR reads. The sample contains some 230,000 distinct CDR3 sequences, 30% to 35% of which appear only once. The sequenced sample consisted of axillary lymph node tissue. The receptors were sampled from a female donor with breast cancer. Some clones in this sample may be carry-over from other donors' samples.

This clonotype came up many times. The chain has TRBV11-3 and TRBJ2-7, with TRBD2 identical over 10 bases. CDR3 length: 15 residues. Germline CDR1 reads SGHNT; CDR2 reads YENEEA. Trimming removed 4 bases from V and 3 bases from J; junction bases left unmatched: 6. CDR3 loop: CASSSIAGGRYEQYF. The CDR3 DNA reads as TGTGCCAGCAGCTCCATAGCGGGAGGACGCTACGAGCAGTACTTC.

This clonotype was observed a single time. V is TRBV6-5 and J is TRBJ1-1; D gene ambiguous. Deletions cut 0 bases from V and 0 bases from J, with 8 bases between. The CDR3 is made up of 15 amino acids. The germline CDR1 and CDR2 sequences are MNHEY and SVGAGI. CDR3 nucleotide sequence: TGTGCCAGCAGTTACTCGACCGAGCTGAACACTGAAGCTTTCTTT. Amino acids: CASSYSTELNTEAFF.

For this clonotype: A much larger clone lies a single base off, so this may be a read error. This likely comes from a read error, as the CDR3 has no conserved phenylalanine or tryptophan at its end. The CDR3 DNA reads TGTGCCAGTAGTTCAAGTGACAGGGGGCGTGCTAGCGGCTACACCTCC. Translated: CASSSSDRGRASGYTS. The J gene is TRBJ1-2, the V gene TRBV19; 10 bases align to TRBD1. V gave up 5 bases and J gave up 8 bases; unmatched junction bases: 14. Germline CDR1 LNHDA, CDR2 SQIVND (reference sequence). The CDR3 sequence is 16 residues long.

In nucleotides, the CDR3 is TGTGCCGCCGTCCCTCGGGGGCGATTGTCCGAGCAGTTCTTC. Protein: CAAVPRGRLSEQFF. The chain employs TRBV24-1 and TRBJ2-1; D may match TRBD1 or TRBD2 (6 bases each). The germline V gene encodes CDR1 KGHDR and CDR2 SFDVKD. Trimming shortened V by 12 bases and J by 10 bases, and 24 bases separated the two germline ends. The CDR3 is made up of 14 amino acids.

This clonotype was picked up many times. CDR3 DNA sequence: TGTGCCAGCAGCGTAAGGTACAATGAGCAGTTCTTC. Translated: CASSVRYNEQFF. V usage is TRBV9 and J usage is TRBJ2-1, with D hard to call. V was shortened by 1 base and J by 4 bases, with 3 bases between the two germline ends. Germline CDR1 is SGDLS and CDR2 is YYNGEE. CDR3 length: 12 residues.

On this clonotype: This may be a read error: a much more frequent sequence differs by one nucleotide. Here the CDR3 DNA reads TGTGCCAGCAGCGGACAGGGGACGAACACCGGGGAGCCGTTTTTT. Translation: CASSGQGTNTGEPFF. The chain recombines TRBV9 with TRBJ2-2; 8 bases match TRBD1. The CDR3 is 15 amino acids. Germline CDR1 is SGDLS and CDR2 is YYNGEE.